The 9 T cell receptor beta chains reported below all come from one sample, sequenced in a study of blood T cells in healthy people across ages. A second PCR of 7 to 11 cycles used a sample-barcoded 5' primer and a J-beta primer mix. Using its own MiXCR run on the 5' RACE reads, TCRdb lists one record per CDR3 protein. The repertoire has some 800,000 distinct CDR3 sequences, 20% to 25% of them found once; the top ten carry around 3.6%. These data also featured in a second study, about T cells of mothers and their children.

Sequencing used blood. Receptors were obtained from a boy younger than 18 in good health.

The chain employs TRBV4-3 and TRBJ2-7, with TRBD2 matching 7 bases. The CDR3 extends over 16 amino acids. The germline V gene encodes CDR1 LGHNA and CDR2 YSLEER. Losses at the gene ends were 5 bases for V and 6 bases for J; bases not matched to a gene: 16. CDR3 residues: CASSTVRVAGATEQYF. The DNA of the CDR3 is TGCGCCAGCAGCACCGTCCGCGTGGCGGGAGCGACCGAGCAGTACTTC.

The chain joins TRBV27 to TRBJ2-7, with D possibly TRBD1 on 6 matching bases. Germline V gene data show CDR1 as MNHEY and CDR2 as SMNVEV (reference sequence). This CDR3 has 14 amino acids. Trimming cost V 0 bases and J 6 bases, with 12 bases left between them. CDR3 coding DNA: TGTGCCAGCAGTTTATCTACAGGGTCTACCGAGCAGTACTTC. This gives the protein CASSLSTGSTEQYF.

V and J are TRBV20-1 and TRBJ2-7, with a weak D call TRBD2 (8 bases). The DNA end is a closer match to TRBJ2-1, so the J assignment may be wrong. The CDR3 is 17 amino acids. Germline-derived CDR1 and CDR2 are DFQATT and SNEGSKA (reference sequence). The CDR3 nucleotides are TGCAGTGCTAGAGATGTCAGGGGGACTAGTAATTTCCATGAGCAGTTCTTC. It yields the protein CSARDVRGTSNFHEQFF.

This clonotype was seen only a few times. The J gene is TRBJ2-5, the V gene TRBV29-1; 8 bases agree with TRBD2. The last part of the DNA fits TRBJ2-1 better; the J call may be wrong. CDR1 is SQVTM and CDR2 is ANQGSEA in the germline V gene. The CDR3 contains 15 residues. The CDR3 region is CSVGPIAGPYNEQFF. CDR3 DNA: TGCAGCGTTGGCCCCATAGCGGGACCCTACAATGAGCAGTTCTTC.

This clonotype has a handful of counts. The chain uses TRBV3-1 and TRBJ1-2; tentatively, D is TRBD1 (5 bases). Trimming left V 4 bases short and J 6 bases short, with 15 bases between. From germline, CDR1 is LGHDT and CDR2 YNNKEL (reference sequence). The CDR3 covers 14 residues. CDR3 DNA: TGTGCCAGCAGCCTAGCAGCCAGGGACCATGGCTACACCTTC. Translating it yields CASSLAARDHGYTF.

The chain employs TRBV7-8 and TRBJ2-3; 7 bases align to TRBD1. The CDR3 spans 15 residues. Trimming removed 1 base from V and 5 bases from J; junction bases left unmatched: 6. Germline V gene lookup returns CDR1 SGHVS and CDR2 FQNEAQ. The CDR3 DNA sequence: TGTGCCAGCAGCTTAGGTATAGGGGGCATAGATACGCAGTATTTT. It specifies CASSLGIGGIDTQYF.

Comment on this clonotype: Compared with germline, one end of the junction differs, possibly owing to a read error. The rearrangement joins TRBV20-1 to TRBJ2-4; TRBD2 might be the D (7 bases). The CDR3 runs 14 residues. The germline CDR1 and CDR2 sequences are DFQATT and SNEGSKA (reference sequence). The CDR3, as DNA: TGCAGTGCCCCAGGGGACTACGCCAAAAGCATTCAGTACTTC. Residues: CSAPGDYAKSIQYF.

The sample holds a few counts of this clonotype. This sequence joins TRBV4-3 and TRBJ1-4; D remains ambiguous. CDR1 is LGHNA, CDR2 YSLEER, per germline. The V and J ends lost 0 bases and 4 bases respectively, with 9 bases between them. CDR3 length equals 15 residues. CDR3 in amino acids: CASSQDRNLNEKLFF. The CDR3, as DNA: TGCGCCAGCAGCCAAGATCGGAACCTTAATGAAAAACTGTTTTTT.

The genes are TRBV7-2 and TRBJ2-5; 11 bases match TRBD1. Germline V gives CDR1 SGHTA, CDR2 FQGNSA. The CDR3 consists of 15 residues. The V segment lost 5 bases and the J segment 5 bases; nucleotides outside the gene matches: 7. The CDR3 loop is CASSPGTGGLETQYF. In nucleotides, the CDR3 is TGTGCCAGCAGCCCCGGGACAGGGGGGTTGGAGACCCAGTACTTC.